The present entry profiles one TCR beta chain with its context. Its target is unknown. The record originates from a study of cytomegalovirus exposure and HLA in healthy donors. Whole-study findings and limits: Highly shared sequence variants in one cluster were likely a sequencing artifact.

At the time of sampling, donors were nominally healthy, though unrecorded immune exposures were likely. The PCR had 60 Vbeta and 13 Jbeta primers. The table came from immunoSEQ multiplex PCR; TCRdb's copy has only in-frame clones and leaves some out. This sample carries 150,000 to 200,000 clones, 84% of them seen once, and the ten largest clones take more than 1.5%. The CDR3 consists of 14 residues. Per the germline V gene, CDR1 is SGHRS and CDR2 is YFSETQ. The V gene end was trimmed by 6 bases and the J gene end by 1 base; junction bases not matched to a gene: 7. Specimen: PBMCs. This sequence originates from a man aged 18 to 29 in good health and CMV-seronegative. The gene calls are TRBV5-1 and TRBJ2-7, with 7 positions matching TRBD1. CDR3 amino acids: CASTWDSQSYEQYF. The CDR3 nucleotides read TGCGCCAGCACCTGGGACAGCCAGTCCTACGAGCAGTACTTC.